The 13 T cell receptor beta chains reported below all come from one sample, sequenced in a study of cytomegalovirus exposure and HLA in healthy donors. The PCR ran on 60 Vbeta and 13 Jbeta primers. The method was immunoSEQ multiplex PCR; TCRdb's version includes in-frame clones alone and lacks a portion of them. The data hold some 190,000 clones, with around 80% observed a single time. The sequenced material came from PBMCs. All receptors derive from a woman under 40 in good health and CMV-seronegative.

This clone was recorded a few times. The V gene is TRBV9, the J gene TRBJ1-2, with TRBD1 identical over 10 bases. The CDR3 sequence is 14 residues long. With V trimmed by 4 bases and J by 2 bases, 2 bases remained unmatched. The germline V gene has CDR1 SGDLS and CDR2 YYNGEE. In nucleotides, the CDR3 is TGTGCCAGCAGCTCGGACAGGGGGAACTATGGCTACACCTTC. Protein product: CASSSDRGNYGYTF.

This clone occurred once. The chain uses TRBV10-2 and TRBJ2-4; 7 nucleotides line up with TRBD1. This CDR3 comprises 13 residues. Germline V gene lookup returns CDR1 WSHSY and CDR2 SAAADI. V trimming: 7 bases; J trimming: 4 bases; junction bases outside the gene matches: 4. CDR3 DNA: TGCGCCAGCATCGACAGGGAAAAAAACATTCAGTACTTC. Translated, it gives CASIDREKNIQYF.

This chain joins TRBV1 and TRBJ2-1; the table's D call TRBD2 went unverified against the DNA. TRBV1 is reported as a pseudogene. This CDR3 contains 15 residues. CDR3: CTSSQGRGGRAGQFF. For the CDR3, the DNA is TGCACCAGCAGCCAAGGGCGGGGGGGCCGGGCTGGGCAGTTCTTC.

The CDR3 nucleotides are TGTGCCAGCAGTCCGGGAGCCTACGAGCAGTACTTC. Protein: CASSPGAYEQYF. This sequence joins TRBV6-5 and TRBJ2-7, with D possibly matching TRBD2 (6 bases). The V and J ends lost 5 bases and 2 bases respectively, with 7 bases between them. CDR3 length equals 12 residues. CDR1 is MNHEY, CDR2 SVGAGI, per germline.

The gene calls are TRBV7-3 and TRBJ2-7, with 8 bases matching TRBD1. Germline V gene data show CDR1 as SGHTA and CDR2 as FQGTGA. After removal of 3 bases from V and 6 bases from J, the junction contained 7 bases not matched to a gene. The CDR3 length is 14 residues. The CDR3, as DNA: TGTGCCAGCAGCTTTGGACAGGGATCCGGCGAGCAGTACTTC. This gives the protein CASSFGQGSGEQYF.

V usage is TRBV5-1 and J usage is TRBJ2-7; TRBD2 aligns across 8 bases. Trimming at V came to 6 bases and at J to 3 bases, leaving 8 bases not matched to a gene. The CDR3 length is 14 residues. Germline V gene sequence: CDR1 SGHRS, CDR2 YFSETQ. This CDR3 reads CASTISAGDYEQYF. CDR3 nucleotide sequence: TGCGCCAGCACGATCTCAGCGGGGGACTACGAGCAGTACTTC.

The chain couples TRBV5-1 to TRBJ2-7; 7 bases are a match to TRBD2. J gave up 5 bases and V 2 bases, and 19 bases lay outside the gene matches. In germline, CDR1 is SGHRS, CDR2 YFSETQ. This CDR3 has 18 residues. Here the CDR3 DNA reads TGCGCCAGCAGCTTCGTATCAGGGACTAACCTCCTTAGCCACGAGCAGTACTTC. It specifies CASSFVSGTNLLSHEQYF.

The V gene is TRBV4-1, the J gene TRBJ1-5, with 7 positions matching TRBD1. CDR1 and CDR2 (germline): MGHRA, YSYEKL. Germline trimming cut 0 bases from V and 7 bases from J; bases unmatched to any gene: 9. The CDR3 loop spans 16 amino acids. The CDR3 loop is CASSQERGQSWQPQHF. CDR3 DNA sequence: TGCGCCAGCAGCCAAGAGAGGGGACAGAGTTGGCAGCCCCAGCATTTT.

V and J are TRBV19 and TRBJ2-7; perhaps TRBD1 as D (6 bases). Germline V lookup: CDR1 LNHDA, CDR2 SQIVND (reference sequence). Trimming pared 1 base from V and 0 bases from J, leaving 13 bases between. There are 16 residues in the CDR3. CDR3 bases: TGTGCCAGTAGTATAGGGGACACGGTATACTCCTACGAGCAGTACTTC. It is translated as CASSIGDTVYSYEQYF.

The V call is TRBV2, the J call TRBJ2-2, with D tentatively TRBD1 (6 bases). Trimming removed 7 bases from V and 9 bases from J, with 24 bases in between. In germline, CDR1 is SNHLY, CDR2 FYNNEI. The CDR3 sequence is 16 residues long. Here the CDR3 reads CASNDKTGNRARELFF. The CDR3 DNA reads as TGTGCCAGCAACGATAAAACAGGGAATAGGGCGCGGGAGCTGTTTTTT. Full variable domain (rest looked up from reference TRBV2 and TRBJ2-2): EPEVTQTPSHQVTQMGQEVILRCVPISNHLYFYWYRQILGQKVEFLVSFYNNEISEKSEIFDDQFSVERPDGSNFTLKIRSTKLEDSAMYFCASNDKTGNRARELFFGEGSRLTVL.

The chain joins TRBV5-1 to TRBJ1-6; 9 nucleotides line up with TRBD1. Losses at the gene ends were 3 bases for V and 9 bases for J; bases not matched to a gene: 4. Germline lookup yields CDR1 SGHRS and CDR2 YFSETQ. CDR3 length: 14 residues. This CDR3 is CASSSGQGSSPLHF. In DNA form, the CDR3 reads TGCGCCAGCAGCTCGGGACAGGGAAGTTCACCCCTCCACTTT.

The chain combines TRBV6-6 with TRBJ1-1; 7 bases agree with TRBD1. The germline CDR1 and CDR2 sequences are MNHNY and SVGAGI (reference sequence). V lost 6 bases, J lost 5 bases, and 9 bases stayed unmatched. The CDR3 totals 14 residues. The CDR3 spells CASSHRQGGTEAFF. In DNA, the CDR3 is TGTGCCAGCAGCCACCGACAGGGCGGAACTGAAGCTTTCTTT.

The chain is built from TRBV6-5 and TRBJ1-2; D is unclear. Deletions cut 0 bases from V and 6 bases from J, with 14 bases between. The CDR3 extends over 15 amino acids. Germline CDR1 MNHEY, CDR2 SVGAGI. The CDR3 reads CASSYSITLTDGYTF. DNA of the CDR3: TGTGCCAGCAGTTACTCGATAACTCTTACAGATGGCTACACCTTC.